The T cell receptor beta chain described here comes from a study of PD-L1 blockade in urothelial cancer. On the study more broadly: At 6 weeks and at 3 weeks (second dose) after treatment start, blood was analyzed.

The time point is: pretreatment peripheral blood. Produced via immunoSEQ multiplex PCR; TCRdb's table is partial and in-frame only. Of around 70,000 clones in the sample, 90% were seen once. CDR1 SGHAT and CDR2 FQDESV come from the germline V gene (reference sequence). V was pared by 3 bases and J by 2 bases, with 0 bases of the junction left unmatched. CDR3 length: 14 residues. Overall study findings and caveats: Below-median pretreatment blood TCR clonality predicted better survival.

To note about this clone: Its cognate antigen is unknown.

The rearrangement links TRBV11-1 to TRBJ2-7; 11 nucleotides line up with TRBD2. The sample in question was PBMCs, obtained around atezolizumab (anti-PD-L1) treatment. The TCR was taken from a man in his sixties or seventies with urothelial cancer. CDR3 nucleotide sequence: TGTGCCAGCAGCTTGGGACTAGCGGCCTACGAGCAGTACTTC. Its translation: CASSLGLAAYEQYF.